A selection of T cell receptor beta chains follows, all from one sample in a study of cytomegalovirus exposure and HLA in healthy donors. TCRdb's table, derived via immunoSEQ multiplex PCR, lists solely in-frame clones and lacks some. The sample has about 130,000 clones; roughly 85% are singletons. What was sequenced was PBMCs. Receptor source: a woman aged 25-40 years in good health and CMV-seropositive. Each CDR3 is given with its conserved first and last residue. Fields, in order: D gene, V gene, clone size, J gene, CDR3 DNA, CDR3 protein. The D gene is left open where the match is weak. Clone size appears in some rows only: once, few, many, or a class for an expanded clone.

d_call: TRBD1; v_call: TRBV6-6; clone_size: .; j_call: TRBJ2-5; cdr3_nt: TGTGCCAGCAGTTACCGCCCCAGGGGGCAAGAGACCCAGTACTTC; cdr3_aa: CASSYRPRGQETQYF
d_call: TRBD1; v_call: TRBV15; clone_size: .; j_call: TRBJ1-4; cdr3_nt: TGTGCCACCAGCAGAGGGGACAGGGAGGTTGAAAAACTGTTTTTT; cdr3_aa: CATSRGDREVEKLFF
d_call: .; v_call: TRBV7-9; clone_size: .; j_call: TRBJ2-5; cdr3_nt: TGTGCCAGCAGCCTATCACAGGGTTGGGGGACCCAGTACTTC; cdr3_aa: CASSLSQGWGTQYF
d_call: .; v_call: TRBV2; clone_size: .; j_call: TRBJ1-5; cdr3_nt: TGTGCCAGCAGTGATAAACACGCTGATCAGCCCCAGCATTTT; cdr3_aa: CASSDKHADQPQHF
d_call: .; v_call: TRBV30; clone_size: .; j_call: TRBJ2-7; cdr3_nt: TGTGCCTGGAATGGGCAGGGGAACACCTACGAGCAGTACTTC; cdr3_aa: CAWNGQGNTYEQYF
d_call: TRBD1; v_call: TRBV13; clone_size: .; j_call: TRBJ2-1; cdr3_nt: TGTGCCAGCAGCTTCGACAGGGGGCTGCTCTTC; cdr3_aa: CASSFDRGLLF
d_call: .; v_call: TRBV18; clone_size: .; j_call: TRBJ2-7; cdr3_nt: TGTGCCAGCTCACCGGGCGGGAACTACGAGCAGTACTTC; cdr3_aa: CASSPGGNYEQYF
d_call: .; v_call: TRBV28; clone_size: .; j_call: TRBJ2-7; cdr3_nt: TGTGCCAGCAGTCGAGGTTACGAGCAGTACTTC; cdr3_aa: CASSRGYEQYF
d_call: .; v_call: TRBV5-1; clone_size: .; j_call: TRBJ2-3; cdr3_nt: TGCGCCAGCAGCTTGTGGGCTAGCACAGATACGCAGTATTTT; cdr3_aa: CASSLWASTDTQYF
d_call: .; v_call: TRBV2; clone_size: .; j_call: TRBJ2-2; cdr3_nt: TGTGCCAGCAGACCACAGGGTACCACCGGGGAGCTGTTTTTT; cdr3_aa: CASRPQGTTGELFF
d_call: .; v_call: TRBV5-1; clone_size: .; j_call: TRBJ1-3; cdr3_nt: TGCGCCAGCAGCACGCAGGACAGCCGCTCTGGAAACACCATATATTTT; cdr3_aa: CASSTQDSRSGNTIYF
d_call: TRBD2; v_call: TRBV4-1; clone_size: .; j_call: TRBJ2-2; cdr3_nt: TGCGCCAGCAGCCAAGATTGGGAGGGCCCGGGTACCGGGGAGCTGTTTTTT; cdr3_aa: CASSQDWEGPGTGELFF
d_call: .; v_call: TRBV5-6; clone_size: .; j_call: TRBJ2-7; cdr3_nt: TGTGCCAGCAGCTTTCCTACAGGTGGCTACGAGCAGTACTTC; cdr3_aa: CASSFPTGGYEQYF
d_call: TRBD1; v_call: TRBV10-3; clone_size: .; j_call: TRBJ1-5; cdr3_nt: TGTGCCATCAGTGAAGGACAGGGCAATCAGCCCCAGCATTTT; cdr3_aa: CAISEGQGNQPQHF
d_call: TRBD1; v_call: TRBV19; clone_size: .; j_call: TRBJ2-7; cdr3_nt: TGTGCCAGTAGTGAACCCGGGACAGTCTCCTACGAGCAGTACTTC; cdr3_aa: CASSEPGTVSYEQYF
d_call: .; v_call: TRBV5-4; clone_size: .; j_call: TRBJ1-1; cdr3_nt: TGTGCCAGCAGCTTGTATAACACTGAAGCTTTCTTT; cdr3_aa: CASSLYNTEAFF
d_call: .; v_call: TRBV2; clone_size: .; j_call: TRBJ1-6; cdr3_nt: TGTGCCAGCAGTGAGGGGGGACCGTCTCATTCACCCCTCCACTTT; cdr3_aa: CASSEGGPSHSPLHF
d_call: .; v_call: TRBV5-1; clone_size: .; j_call: TRBJ1-2; cdr3_nt: TGCGCCAGCACCCTAATAGGAGCCTCGCGGGGCTACACCTTC; cdr3_aa: CASTLIGASRGYTF
d_call: .; v_call: TRBV28; clone_size: once; j_call: TRBJ1-5; cdr3_nt: TGTGCCAGCAGTTTAATCGGGGTTAGCAATCAGCCCCAGCATTTT; cdr3_aa: CASSLIGVSNQPQHF
d_call: TRBD1; v_call: TRBV28; clone_size: .; j_call: TRBJ1-1; cdr3_nt: TGTGCCAGCAGTTCAGGGGGCCGGGACGCCTCTGAAGCTTTCTTT; cdr3_aa: CASSSGGRDASEAFF
d_call: TRBD2; v_call: TRBV11-3; clone_size: once; j_call: TRBJ2-3; cdr3_nt: TGTGCCAGCAGCCCCCGGGGGCTAGCGGGGGGAGAAGATACGCAGTATTTT; cdr3_aa: CASSPRGLAGGEDTQYF
d_call: TRBD1; v_call: TRBV5-1; clone_size: once; j_call: TRBJ1-2; cdr3_nt: TGCGCCAGCAGCTTCTCCGACAGGGGTGGCTACACCTTC; cdr3_aa: CASSFSDRGGYTF
d_call: TRBD1; v_call: TRBV7-9; clone_size: .; j_call: TRBJ2-3; cdr3_nt: TGTGCCAGCAGCCGCAGGGGGCAGACAGATACGCAGTATTTT; cdr3_aa: CASSRRGQTDTQYF
d_call: .; v_call: TRBV10-3; clone_size: few; j_call: TRBJ1-3; cdr3_nt: TGTGCCATCAGTGACCCGACAGGCCACTCTGGAAACACCATATATTTT; cdr3_aa: CAISDPTGHSGNTIYF
d_call: TRBD1; v_call: TRBV4-2; clone_size: .; j_call: TRBJ1-2; cdr3_nt: TGTGCCAGCAGCCAAGAAGTGCGAACAGGGGGCAATAACTATGGCTACACCTTC; cdr3_aa: CASSQEVRTGGNNYGYTF
d_call: .; v_call: TRBV7-2; clone_size: .; j_call: TRBJ1-2; cdr3_nt: TGTGCCAGCAGCGTAGGTCTCTATGGCTACACCTTC; cdr3_aa: CASSVGLYGYTF
d_call: TRBD2; v_call: TRBV5-1; clone_size: few; j_call: TRBJ2-5; cdr3_nt: TGCGCCAGCAGCTTCCCCCGCATAGCGGGAGGGCCTGGGGGCGAGACCCAGTACTTC; cdr3_aa: CASSFPRIAGGPGGETQYF
d_call: .; v_call: TRBV5-1; clone_size: few; j_call: TRBJ1-3; cdr3_nt: TGCGCCAGCAGCGACAACTCTGGAAACACCATATATTTT; cdr3_aa: CASSDNSGNTIYF
d_call: TRBD2; v_call: TRBV28; clone_size: .; j_call: TRBJ2-1; cdr3_nt: TGTGCCAGCAGTTCGACTAGCGGGATGCCCCGACCCTACAATGAGCAGTTCTTC; cdr3_aa: CASSSTSGMPRPYNEQFF
d_call: TRBD1; v_call: TRBV5-1; clone_size: once; j_call: TRBJ2-7; cdr3_nt: TGCGCCAGCAGCCCCACCGGGACAGCCTCCTACGAGCAGTACTTC; cdr3_aa: CASSPTGTASYEQYF
d_call: TRBD1; v_call: TRBV28; clone_size: .; j_call: TRBJ1-1; cdr3_nt: TGTGCCAGCACTCCTGGGACAGGGTCGGACACTGAAGCTTTCTTT; cdr3_aa: CASTPGTGSDTEAFF
d_call: .; v_call: TRBV6-1; clone_size: few; j_call: TRBJ2-4; cdr3_nt: TGTGCCACCCGCCCAGGGCCTCTAGCCAAAAACATTCAGTACTTC; cdr3_aa: CATRPGPLAKNIQYF
d_call: .; v_call: TRBV18; clone_size: .; j_call: TRBJ1-3; cdr3_nt: TGTGCCAGCTCACCACCGGGCCATAACTCTGGAAACACCATATATTTT; cdr3_aa: CASSPPGHNSGNTIYF
d_call: TRBD1; v_call: TRBV6-1; clone_size: .; j_call: TRBJ2-3; cdr3_nt: TGTGCCAGCAGCGCTCGGGACAGGGGGCTATATACGCAGTATTTT; cdr3_aa: CASSARDRGLYTQYF
d_call: .; v_call: TRBV27; clone_size: .; j_call: TRBJ1-2; cdr3_nt: TGTGCCAGCAGTACAGGGACGGCTTATTTCTATGGCTACACCTTC; cdr3_aa: CASSTGTAYFYGYTF
d_call: .; v_call: TRBV5-1; clone_size: .; j_call: TRBJ2-3; cdr3_nt: TGCGCCAGCAGCCCGGGGGACGGATCAGATACGCAGTATTTT; cdr3_aa: CASSPGDGSDTQYF